The 29 T cell receptor beta chains listed next were all sequenced from one sample in a study of radiation and T cells in renal cell carcinoma. Time point of the sample: blood 4 weeks post-SBRT, at nephrectomy. Treatment meaning: 15 Gy SBRT to primary tumor, nephrectomy 4 weeks later. Clones were read by immunoSEQ multiplex PCR, and TCRdb kept only the in-frame ones, dropping some. The sample shows around 170,000 clones, 88% of them seen only once. The specimen was blood, collected from a patient whose treatment included radiotherapy and nephrectomy. The receptors were gathered from a woman aged 45-65 years with renal cell carcinoma.

This clone was seen more than once but under ten times. The J gene is TRBJ2-5, the V gene TRBV7-2; no firm D call. The germline gives CDR1 SGHTA, CDR2 FQGNSA. The CDR3 is 15 amino acids. Deletions cut 1 base from V and 1 base from J, with 10 bases between. The CDR3 sequence: CASSLGAGVQETQYF. The CDR3 nucleotides read TGTGCCAGCAGCTTAGGAGCAGGAGTCCAAGAGACCCAGTACTTC.

This chain joins TRBV5-1 and TRBJ2-7, with a weak D call TRBD1 (7 bases). Germline V lookup: CDR1 SGHRS, CDR2 YFSETQ. Trimming removed 4 bases from V and 4 bases from J, with 24 bases in between. The CDR3 is made up of 17 amino acids. The CDR3 spells CASSATGGAGGSYEQYF. In DNA, the CDR3 is TGCGCCAGCAGCGCAACGGGCGGGGCAGGGGGATCGTACGAGCAGTACTTC.

The rearrangement uses TRBV7-9 and TRBJ2-3; 9 bases are a match to TRBD2. This CDR3 spans 16 amino acids. In germline, CDR1 is SEHNR, CDR2 FQNEAQ (reference sequence). Trimming removed 4 bases from V and 9 bases from J; junction bases left unmatched: 14. The CDR3 protein is CASSSRGSGGLITQYF. The CDR3, as DNA: TGTGCCAGCAGCTCCCGGGGTAGCGGGGGCCTCATCACGCAGTATTTT.

In DNA, the CDR3 is TGTGCCAGCAGCTTGTCGCAGGGCGGGAGTGAAAAACTGTTTTTT. It specifies CASSLSQGGSEKLFF. The chain combines TRBV7-2 with TRBJ1-4; D might be TRBD1 (5 bases). The CDR3 is made up of 15 amino acids. Germline V lookup: CDR1 SGHTA, CDR2 FQGNSA. V lost 3 bases and J 7 bases, leaving 15 bases between the germline ends.

V usage is TRBV29-1 and J usage is TRBJ1-2; 7 bases agree with TRBD1. The J segment lost 4 bases and the V segment lost 3 bases, leaving 8 bases of the junction unmatched. The CDR3 runs 14 residues. The germline V gene encodes CDR1 SQVTM and CDR2 ANQGSEA. DNA of the CDR3: TGCAGCGTTGATCTTACAGGGGATGGCTATGGCTACACCTTC. Encoded protein: CSVDLTGDGYGYTF.

The chain employs TRBV7-9 and TRBJ2-2, with D possibly TRBD1 on 6 matching bases. V dropped 6 bases and J dropped 5 bases, with 16 bases sitting between them. The CDR3 extends over 15 amino acids. CDR1 SEHNR and CDR2 FQNEAQ come from the germline V gene (reference sequence). The CDR3 DNA is TGTGCCAGCAGTCGATCCAGGGGACGGACCGGGGAGCTGTTTTTT. Its translation is CASSRSRGRTGELFF.

The chain uses TRBV6-4 and TRBJ1-1; no clear D. Between the trimmed V and J ends, which lost 3 bases and 0 bases, there was a span of 5 bases. Germline CDR1 reads MRHNA; CDR2 reads SNTAGT. This CDR3 comprises 13 residues. CDR3 region: CASSELMNTEAFF. The CDR3 nucleotides read TGTGCCAGCAGTGAGTTGATGAACACTGAAGCTTTCTTT.

The V and J genes are TRBV7-8 and TRBJ1-4; D remains unclear. Between the trimmed V and J ends, which lost 5 bases and 7 bases, there was a span of 14 bases. The CDR3 is 14 amino acids. Germline loops: CDR1 SGHVS, CDR2 FQNEAQ. The CDR3 DNA follows: TGTGCCAGCAGCAAAACGTCCCTGACTGAAAAACTGTTTTTT. Translated, it gives CASSKTSLTEKLFF.

V gene TRBV7-2 combines with J gene TRBJ2-1, with 10 bases aligning to TRBD2. The CDR3 is 14 residues long. V lost 2 bases and J lost 9; bases outside the gene matches: 4. Germline values: CDR1 SGHTA, CDR2 FQGNSA. The CDR3 DNA follows: TGTGCCAGCAGCTTAACTAGCGGGGAAAGTGAGCAGTTCTTC. This sequence encodes CASSLTSGESEQFF.

J is TRBJ1-2 and V is TRBV6-1; no clear D. There are 13 residues in the CDR3. In germline, CDR1 is MNHNS, CDR2 SASEGT. Trimming took off 6 bases at V and 1 base at J, with 9 bases between the two ends. The CDR3 sequence: CASRYTFNYGYTF. The CDR3, as DNA: TGTGCCAGCAGATATACATTTAACTATGGCTACACCTTC.

This chain links TRBV25-1 with TRBJ1-1; D uncertain. The V gene's germline CDR1 is MGHDK and CDR2 SYGVNS. The CDR3 runs to 13 residues. With 1 base removed from V and 6 bases from J, the gap between germline ends came to 9 bases. The CDR3, as DNA: TGTGCCAGCAGTGAATGGTCAAGGGCTGAAGCTTTCTTT. As protein: CASSEWSRAEAFF.

V and J are TRBV13 and TRBJ2-3; TRBD1 matches 10 bases. CDR1 is PRHDT and CDR2 is FYEKMQ in the germline V gene (reference sequence). With 6 bases clipped from V and 6 bases from J, the junction kept 6 bases outside the gene matches. The CDR3 contains 14 residues. The CDR3 coding sequence is TGTGCCAGCAGTTTGACAGGGGGCAGGGATACGCAGTATTTT. Translating gives CASSLTGGRDTQYF.

The chain links TRBV14 to TRBJ2-1; D not certain. CDR3 length: 13 residues. The V gene lost 4 bases and the J gene lost 5 bases, with 9 bases spanning the gap. Germline CDR1 reads SGHDN; CDR2 reads FVKESK. CDR3 sequence (DNA): TGTGCCAGCAGCCTTAATTTTAACAATGAGCAGTTCTTC. It yields the protein CASSLNFNNEQFF.

The chain employs TRBV4-3 and TRBJ2-1; a possible D gene is TRBD2 (7 bases). Trimming shortened V by 4 bases and J by 4 bases, and 20 bases separated the two germline ends. Looked up from germline, CDR1 is LGHNA and CDR2 is YSLEER. CDR3 length: 17 residues. CDR3 residues: CASSPWGRGMRYNEQFF. In DNA form, the CDR3 reads TGCGCCAGCAGCCCCTGGGGGCGGGGGATGAGGTACAATGAGCAGTTCTTC.

V gene TRBV2 combines with J gene TRBJ2-7, with 9 bases fitting TRBD1. V dropped 8 bases and J dropped 3; count of bases not matched to a gene: 2. The CDR3 sequence is 12 residues long. Per germline, CDR1 SNHLY and CDR2 FYNNEI. The CDR3 spells CASAGQGYEQYF. The CDR3 DNA follows: TGTGCCAGCGCGGGACAGGGCTACGAGCAGTACTTC.

This clone was seen once. CDR3 sequence: CASSEALLAGGTDTQYF. The CDR3 coding sequence is TGTGCCAGCAGTGAAGCGTTGCTAGCGGGGGGCACAGATACGCAGTATTTT. The chain is built from TRBV6-1 and TRBJ2-3, with 10 bases matching TRBD2. V dropped 0 bases and J dropped 1; count of bases not matched to a gene: 4. In germline, CDR1 is MNHNS, CDR2 SASEGT. CDR3 length: 17 residues.

The V gene is TRBV7-3, the J gene TRBJ2-3; TRBD1 might be the D (6 bases). CDR3 length equals 15 residues. Germline CDR1 and CDR2: SGHTA and FQGTGA. Trimming took off 5 bases at V and 1 base at J, with 13 bases between the two ends. The DNA for the CDR3 is TGTGCCAGCAGCCCCGTGGGGGCTCGCACAGATACGCAGTATTTT. This translates into CASSPVGARTDTQYF.

This clone has more than one count but fewer than ten. The chain combines TRBV5-8 with TRBJ1-2; D call uncertain. Trimming shortened V by 1 base and J by 3 bases, and 10 bases separated the two germline ends. Germline loops: CDR1 SGHTS, CDR2 YDEGEE. The CDR3 consists of 14 residues. CDR3 DNA: TGTGCCAGCAGCTTGAGGGCGGTGGACTATGGCTACACCTTC. As protein: CASSLRAVDYGYTF.

The chain has TRBV7-8 and TRBJ2-3, with D possibly TRBD1 on 6 matching bases. Germline V CDR1 and CDR2: SGHVS, FQNEAQ. V was pared by 3 bases and J by 1 base, with 8 bases between. CDR3 size: 14 residues. The CDR3 coding sequence is TGTGCCAGCAGCTTCTACAGGGGCACAGATACGCAGTATTTT. Amino acid sequence: CASSFYRGTDTQYF.

V and J are TRBV30 and TRBJ2-7, with a weak D call TRBD2 (6 bases). Germline lookup yields CDR1 GTSNPN and CDR2 SVGIG (reference sequence). The V gene lost 3 bases and the J gene lost 3 bases, with 18 bases spanning the gap. This CDR3 contains 15 residues. The CDR3 protein is CAWRPGLAYVYEQYF. As DNA, the CDR3 is TGTGCCTGGAGGCCTGGGCTAGCGTACGTCTACGAGCAGTACTTC.

V and J are TRBV6-1 and TRBJ1-1; 8 positions match TRBD1. The V gene's germline CDR1 is MNHNS and CDR2 SASEGT. The CDR3 loop spans 14 amino acids. V lost 6 bases, J lost 1 base, and 4 bases stayed unmatched. CDR3 nucleotides: TGTGCCAGCAGATCTGGACAGGGGAACACTGAAGCTTTCTTT. This translates into CASRSGQGNTEAFF.

This chain connects TRBV14 to TRBJ1-1; no clear D gene. Germline CDR1 and CDR2: SGHDN and FVKESK. Trimming removed 5 bases at V and 1 base at J, with 8 bases between. This CDR3 comprises 13 residues. The CDR3 bases are TGTGCCAGCAGCATGGCGGAGAACACTGAAGCTTTCTTT. This codes for CASSMAENTEAFF.

Turning to this clone: This sample includes further DNA sequences coding for the same CDR3. V usage is TRBV7-9 and J usage is TRBJ1-1; D ambiguous. The ends were cut back, 0 bases at V and 1 base at J, with 3 bases in the middle. Germline CDR1 SEHNR, CDR2 FQNEAQ (reference sequence). The CDR3 extends over 13 amino acids. The CDR3 DNA reads as TGTGCCAGCAGCTTAGCAGGGAACACTGAAGCTTTCTTT. It yields the protein CASSLAGNTEAFF.

This chain links TRBV18 with TRBJ2-1, with TRBD2 matching over 8 bases. The CDR3 runs to 15 residues. The J segment lost 3 bases and the V segment lost 3 bases, leaving 4 bases of the junction unmatched. Germline CDR1 is KGHSH and CDR2 is LQKENI. In nucleotides, the CDR3 is TGTGCCAGCTCACCCGAGCGGGGGCTCTACAATGAGCAGTTCTTC. Amino acid sequence: CASSPERGLYNEQFF.

This sequence joins TRBV4-3 and TRBJ2-7; possible D gene TRBD2, 5 bases. Trimming removed 3 bases at V and 7 bases at J, with 16 bases between. Per the germline V gene, CDR1 is LGHNA and CDR2 is YSLEER. The CDR3 is made up of 14 amino acids. CDR3 nucleotides: TGCGCCAGCAGCCACCAGTTCAACGGGATTGAGCAGTACTTC. Translating gives CASSHQFNGIEQYF.

The genes are TRBV29-1 and TRBJ2-2; 8 positions agree with TRBD1. The CDR3 runs 14 residues. CDR1 SQVTM and CDR2 ANQGSEA come from the germline V gene. J lost 4 bases, V lost 2 bases, and 3 bases had no gene match. This CDR3 is CSVEQGQGTGELFF. Here the CDR3 DNA reads TGCAGCGTTGAACAAGGACAGGGCACCGGGGAGCTGTTTTTT.

Here the CDR3 DNA reads TGTGCCAGCAAACAGGGGGTCTACAATGAGCAGTTCTTC. As protein: CASKQGVYNEQFF. The V gene is TRBV6-1, the J gene TRBJ2-1; 8 positions match TRBD1. The V gene's germline CDR1 is MNHNS and CDR2 SASEGT. V gave up 7 bases and J gave up 3 bases; unmatched junction bases: 2. This CDR3 contains 13 residues.

The V call is TRBV6-6, the J call TRBJ1-5; 7 bases fit TRBD1. The CDR3 totals 15 residues. Germline V lookup: CDR1 MNHNY, CDR2 SVGAGI (reference sequence). The V segment lost 0 bases and the J segment 6 bases; nucleotides outside the gene matches: 5. CDR3 bases: TGTGCCAGCAGTTACTCGGCAGGGGGTAGTCAGCCCCAGCATTTT. This sequence encodes CASSYSAGGSQPQHF.

This chain links TRBV7-8 with TRBJ2-2; weak D call: TRBD1 (5 bases). V lost 1 base and J lost 4, with 7 bases in between. Per the germline V gene, CDR1 is SGHVS and CDR2 is FQNEAQ. CDR3 length: 14 amino acids. The CDR3 coding sequence is TGTGCCAGCAGCTTAGGGCAGGGCACCGGGGAGCTGTTTTTT. This gives the protein CASSLGQGTGELFF.